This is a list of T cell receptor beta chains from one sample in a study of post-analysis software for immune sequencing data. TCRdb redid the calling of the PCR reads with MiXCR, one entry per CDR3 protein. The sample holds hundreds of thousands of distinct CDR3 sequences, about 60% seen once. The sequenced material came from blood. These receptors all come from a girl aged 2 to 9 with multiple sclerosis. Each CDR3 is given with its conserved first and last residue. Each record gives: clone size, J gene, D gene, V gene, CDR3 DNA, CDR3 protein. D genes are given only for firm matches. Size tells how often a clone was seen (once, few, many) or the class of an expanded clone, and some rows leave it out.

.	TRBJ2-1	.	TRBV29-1	TGCAGCGGCGACGACGGCTACAATGAGCAGTTCTTC	CSGDDGYNEQFF
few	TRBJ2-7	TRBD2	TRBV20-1	TGCAGTGCGAGACTAGCGGGAGGCCTCTACGAGCAGTACTTC	CSARLAGGLYEQYF
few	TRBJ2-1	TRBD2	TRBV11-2	TGTGCCAGCAGCTTAGAGGGGGAGGGTACTGAGCAGTTCTTC	CASSLEGEGTEQFF
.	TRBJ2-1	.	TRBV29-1	TGCAGCGTTGAAGGAGGGGTCGTGCCCTCCTACAATGAGCAGTTCTTC	CSVEGGVVPSYNEQFF
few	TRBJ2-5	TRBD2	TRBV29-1	TGCAGCGTTGAAGATCGGAGCGGGGGGGCTCCCCACCAAGAGACCCAGTACTTC	CSVEDRSGGAPHQETQYF
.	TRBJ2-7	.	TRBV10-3	TGTGCCATCAGTAAGCCCTGGGCCGAGCAGTACTTC	CAISKPWAEQYF
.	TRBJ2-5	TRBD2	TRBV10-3	TGTGCCATCAGTGACGGACTAGCGGGAGAAATGACGGGTAGGGAGACCCAGTACTTC	CAISDGLAGEMTGRETQYF
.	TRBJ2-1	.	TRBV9	TGTGCCAGCAGCCGGGCCGACCTATACAATGAGCAGTTCTTC	CASSRADLYNEQFF
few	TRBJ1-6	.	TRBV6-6	TGTGCCAGTGCCCCGGGAGAGAATAATTCACCCCTCCACTTT	CASAPGENNSPLHF
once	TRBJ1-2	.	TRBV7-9	TGTGCCAGCAGCCAGACAGATGGCTACACCTTC	CASSQTDGYTF
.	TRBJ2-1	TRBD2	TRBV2	TGTGCCAGCCGTCCCGAGAGCGGGAGAGGAGATGAGCAGTTCTTC	CASRPESGRGDEQFF
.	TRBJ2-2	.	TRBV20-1	TGCAGTGCCCTGGGCCCGAACACCGGGGAGCTGTTTTTT	CSALGPNTGELFF
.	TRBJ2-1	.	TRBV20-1	TGCAGTGCTAGAGATCTTAACTTTGAGCACAATGAGCAGTTCTTC	CSARDLNFEHNEQFF
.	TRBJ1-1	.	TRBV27	TGTGCCAGCAGTCCCGGGACTCGGAACACTGAAGCTTTCTTT	CASSPGTRNTEAFF
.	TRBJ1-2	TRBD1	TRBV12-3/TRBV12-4	TGTGCCAGCAGGTCTCCGGGACAGGGGTATGGCTACACCTTC	CASRSPGQGYGYTF
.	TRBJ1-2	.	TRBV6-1	TGTGCCAGCAGTGTCGGGGTCAACTATGGCTACACCTTC	CASSVGVNYGYTF
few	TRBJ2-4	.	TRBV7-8	TGTGCCAGCAGCCGTAGGTTGGGCCCGAACCTGAAAAACATTCAGTACTTC	CASSRRLGPNLKNIQYF
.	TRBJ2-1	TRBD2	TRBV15	TGTGCCACCAGCAGCCCCTGGGGACTATTCGATGAGCAGTTCTTC	CATSSPWGLFDEQFF
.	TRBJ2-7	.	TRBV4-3	TGCGCCAGCAGCCAAGATCCCAGGGGGGTCTACGAGCAGTACTTC	CASSQDPRGVYEQYF
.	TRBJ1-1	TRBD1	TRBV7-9	TGTGCCAGCAGCTTAGGACAGGGGGCGGGCGGGACTGAAGCTTTCTTT	CASSLGQGAGGTEAFF
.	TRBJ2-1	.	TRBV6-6	TGTGCCAGCTCAGGGACCCCCTGGTTTGAGCAGTTCTTC	CASSGTPWFEQFF
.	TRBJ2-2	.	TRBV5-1	TGCGCCAGCAGCGTAGGGCTTGGAGGCACCGGGGAGCTGTTTTTT	CASSVGLGGTGELFF
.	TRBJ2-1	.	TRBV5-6	TGTGCCAGCAGCTTTCTTGACGCCAATGAGCAGTTCTTC	CASSFLDANEQFF
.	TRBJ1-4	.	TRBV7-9	TGTGCCAGCAGCTTCACAGGGTCAGCCAATGAAAAACTGTTTTTT	CASSFTGSANEKLFF
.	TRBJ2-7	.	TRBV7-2	TGTGCCAGCAGCCTCCCATTTTACGAGCAGTACTTC	CASSLPFYEQYF